The rows below give T cell receptor beta chains drawn from one sample of a study of blood T cell repertoires in COVID-19. Sequenced by immunoSEQ multiplex PCR; TCRdb stores in-frame clones only, minus some. Here the sample spans almost 300,000 clones, 89% being singletons. Sequencing was carried out using peripheral blood. These receptors were collected from a woman in her twenties or thirties with COVID-19, enrolled during active disease. The CDR3 runs from the conserved cysteine through the conserved F or W. A D gene is named only where the DNA matches it firmly. Some rows mark clone size as missing; the rest say once, few, many or name a class of expanded clone.

clone size,J gene,V gene,D gene,CDR3 DNA,CDR3 protein
-,TRBJ1-5,TRBV25-1,TRBD1,TGTGCCACTCAGGGGGCTTGGGGACAGCCCCAGCATTTT,CATQGAWGQPQHF
-,TRBJ1-2,TRBV28,-,TGTGCCAGCAGTTGGGGGAGGGGTGGCTACACCTTC,CASSWGRGGYTF
-,TRBJ2-1,TRBV11-2,-,TGTGCCAGCAGCTTAGGGGGACTTAGGGGTTCTCAGGAGCAGTTCTTC,CASSLGGLRGSQEQFF
-,TRBJ2-7,TRBV19,TRBD1,TGTGCCAGTAGAACCGGGACAGGGGTGTACGAGCAGTACTTC,CASRTGTGVYEQYF
once,TRBJ1-1,TRBV13,-,TGTGCCAGCAGCTTCCAGCGTGAAGCTTTCTTT,CASSFQREAFF
-,TRBJ1-2,TRBV3-1/TRBV3-2,TRBD1,TGTGCCAGCTTAGGGCAGGGGGCGAACTATGGCTACACCTTC,CASLGQGANYGYTF
-,TRBJ2-5,TRBV10-3,-,TGTGCCATCAGAGAGGGACACGAAGAGACCCAGTACTTC,CAIREGHEETQYF
-,TRBJ1-1,TRBV18,-,TGTGCCAGCTCACCTACAGTAGGGGCCCGCACTGAAGCTTTCTTT,CASSPTVGARTEAFF
-,TRBJ2-7,TRBV5-1,-,TGCGCCAGCAGCTCCTACGGACTCACAACCTACGAGCAGTACTTC,CASSSYGLTTYEQYF
once,TRBJ2-1,TRBV2,-,TGTGCCAGCAGTGAAGCGGGGGGGGCATGGGAGCAGTTCTTC,CASSEAGGAWEQFF
-,TRBJ2-7,TRBV7-9,TRBD1,TGTGCCACCAGGCAGGTGGGACAGGGGGCTATCTGGGACTACGAGCAGTACTTC,CATRQVGQGAIWDYEQYF
-,TRBJ2-1,TRBV11-2,-,TGTGCCAGCAGCTCCCCAAGCCTCCCGGGCAATGAGCAGTTCTTC,CASSSPSLPGNEQFF
once,TRBJ2-6,TRBV5-6,-,TGTGCCAGCAGCTTGGTGGGGAGCTCTGGGGCCAACGTCCTGACTTTC,CASSLVGSSGANVLTF
once,TRBJ1-2,TRBV4-1,-,TGCGCCAGCAGCCAAGATCCGGGGGGGGACTATGGCTACACCTTC,CASSQDPGGDYGYTF
-,TRBJ1-1,TRBV6-6,-,TGTGCCAGCAGTCCCCCGGTGAACACTGAAGCTTTCTTT,CASSPPVNTEAFF
-,TRBJ2-2,TRBV9,-,TGTGCCAGCAGCAATCAGGGGCAGGCCGGGGAGCTGTTTTTT,CASSNQGQAGELFF
-,TRBJ1-1,TRBV29-1,-,TGCAGCGTTGAAGTCGGCAGGGGAGCTTTCTTT,CSVEVGRGAFF
-,TRBJ2-3,TRBV5-1,-,TGCGCCAGCAGCTTGGCCGCGGGGAGCACAGATACGCAGTATTTT,CASSLAAGSTDTQYF
-,TRBJ2-2,TRBV11-3,-,TGTGCCAGCAGCTTAGACGGGTTTGACGGCGGGGAGCTGTTTTTT,CASSLDGFDGGELFF
-,TRBJ1-5,TRBV7-2,-,TGTGCCAGCAGCCCAGGACAGAGAAATCAGCCCCAGCATTTT,CASSPGQRNQPQHF
-,TRBJ1-4,TRBV10-1,TRBD1,TGCGCCAGCAGACAAGGGGGCCTCAATGAAAAACTGTTTTTT,CASRQGGLNEKLFF
-,TRBJ2-5,TRBV24-1,TRBD1,TGTGCCACCAGCGCAAGTCCGGGACAGGGTCAGGAGACCCAGTACTTC,CATSASPGQGQETQYF
-,TRBJ1-4,TRBV14,-,TGTGCCAGCAGCCAAGCTGAGAGGGGAGGGGATGAAAAACTGTTTTTT,CASSQAERGGDEKLFF
-,TRBJ1-1,TRBV2,-,TGTGCCAGCAGTGAAGGACCCCCCCCGGTGAGGAGGAACACTGAAGCTTTCTTT,CASSEGPPPVRRNTEAFF
-,TRBJ1-2,TRBV18,-,TGTGCCAGCTCACCAGGGGAGCTCTACACCTTC,CASSPGELYTF
-,TRBJ2-7,TRBV4-1,-,TGCGCCAGCAGCCCCATGGGGGGATACGAGCAGTACTTC,CASSPMGGYEQYF
-,TRBJ1-1,TRBV10-1,-,TGCGCCAGCAGTGCCCCTAACACTGAAGCTTTCTTT,CASSAPNTEAFF
-,TRBJ1-1,TRBV11-2,TRBD1,TGTGCCAGCAGCTTAGTGGTCGCAGGGGGCCGGGCTGAAGCTTTCTTT,CASSLVVAGGRAEAFF
-,TRBJ1-5,TRBV19,TRBD1,TGTGCCAGTAGTATAGTACCGAGACAGGGCTTCCCCCAGCATTTT,CASSIVPRQGFPQHF
-,TRBJ1-1,TRBV3-1/TRBV3-2,-,TGTGCCAGCAGGAGGACAGAGAACACTGAAGCTTTCTTT,CASRRTENTEAFF
once,TRBJ2-5,TRBV4-1,TRBD2,TGCGCCAGCAGCCAAGTTCGGCGGGGGGGCCTGCGGGAGACCCAGTACTTC,CASSQVRRGGLRETQYF
-,TRBJ1-3,TRBV18,TRBD1,TGTGCCAGCTCACCCACTACAGGGGGCAATGGAAACACCATATATTTT,CASSPTTGGNGNTIYF
-,TRBJ1-6,TRBV3-1/TRBV3-2,-,TGTGCCAGCAGCCAAGGCAGCGGGGGAGATTCACCCCTCCACTTT,CASSQGSGGDSPLHF
-,TRBJ2-7,TRBV6-5,-,TGTGCCAGCAGCCCGGACGGGGAGGCCTACGAGCAGTACTTC,CASSPDGEAYEQYF
-,TRBJ1-2,TRBV27,-,TGTGCCAGCAGTTGGGGGGGGCCGCCCGGGGTATATGGCTACACCTTC,CASSWGGPPGVYGYTF
-,TRBJ2-6,TRBV21-1,-,TGTGCCAGCAGCAAAATCCGTAAAGGGGGCCACCTCTCTGGGGCCAACGTCCTGACTTTC,CASSKIRKGGHLSGANVLTF
once,TRBJ1-6,TRBV5-1,TRBD1,TGCGCCAGCAGCTTGGGACAGGGGATGGTACCCCTCCACTTT,CASSLGQGMVPLHF
-,TRBJ1-5,TRBV19,-,TGTTGTACAGGGACTAACAATCAGCCCCAGCATTTT,CCTGTNNQPQHF
-,TRBJ1-5,TRBV28,TRBD1,TGTGCCAGCAGTGAGACAGGGGTCTATAGCAATCAGCCCCAGCATTTT,CASSETGVYSNQPQHF
-,TRBJ1-1,TRBV6-5,-,TGTGCCAGCAAGGGTCAGGGGCGGAACACTGAAGCTTTCTTT,CASKGQGRNTEAFF
few,TRBJ2-7,TRBV2,TRBD1,TGTGCCAGCATCCCGTCCAAGGGACAGGGGGTCTACGAGCAGTACTTC,CASIPSKGQGVYEQYF
-,TRBJ2-1,TRBV10-3,TRBD2,TGTGCCATCAGCAGCGGGGGGGCCTGGGATGAGCAGTTCTTC,CAISSGGAWDEQFF
-,TRBJ2-1,TRBV2,TRBD2,TGTGCCAGTACCCTAGCGGAGGAAGACTACAATGAGCAGTTCTTC,CASTLAEEDYNEQFF
-,TRBJ1-2,TRBV27,-,TGTGCCAGCAGTCCACTACAGGGAGCTAACTATGGCTACACCTTC,CASSPLQGANYGYTF
-,TRBJ2-7,TRBV3-1/TRBV3-2,TRBD1,TGTGCCAGCAGCCGCAACCCGGGACAGGGAAGGTACGAGCAGTACTTC,CASSRNPGQGRYEQYF
-,TRBJ1-6,TRBV18,-,TGTGCCAGCTCACGCGGACAGAATTCACCCCTCCACTTT,CASSRGQNSPLHF
once,TRBJ2-1,TRBV28,TRBD2,TGTGCCAGCATCCCCCGGGTAAAGAGTAGCGGGGGGACTGAGCAGTTCTTC,CASIPRVKSSGGTEQFF
-,TRBJ1-5,TRBV10-2,-,TGCGCCAGCAAAGGGGACTGGAATCAGCCCCAGCATTTT,CASKGDWNQPQHF
-,TRBJ2-7,TRBV5-1,-,TGCGCCAGCAGCCTTACGGGACTTATCCTCAGCTCCTACGAGCAGTACTTC,CASSLTGLILSSYEQYF
-,TRBJ1-4,TRBV28,TRBD1,TGTGCCAGCAGTGCGGGACAGGGCCTGTGGAAACTGTTTTTT,CASSAGQGLWKLFF
-,TRBJ1-1,TRBV27,-,TGTGCCAGCAGTTTAGGGCACAGTCTTAACACTGAAGCTTTCTTT,CASSLGHSLNTEAFF
-,TRBJ1-2,TRBV3-1/TRBV3-2,-,TGTGCCAGCAGCCAAGCGGGGGGCTATGGCTACACCTTC,CASSQAGGYGYTF
once,TRBJ2-3,TRBV5-4,TRBD2,TGTGCCAGCAGCTGGAGGCGTGGGGGGGGCACAGATACGCAGTATTTT,CASSWRRGGGTDTQYF
-,TRBJ2-3,TRBV5-6,TRBD1,TGTGCCAGCAGCTTACCGGGACAGGCAGATACGCAGTATTTT,CASSLPGQADTQYF
-,TRBJ1-5,TRBV12-3/TRBV12-4,-,TGTGCCAGCAGCCGAGTGAGGAATCAGCCCCAGCATTTT,CASSRVRNQPQHF